This T cell receptor (beta chain) was identified in a study of T cells after yellow fever vaccination. Background on the study: When fractions had low cell numbers, they were prepared with SMART-Seq v4 Ultra Low Input.

This clonotype was found a few times. Antigen specificity is unknown. In germline, CDR1 is DFQATT, CDR2 SNEGSKA (reference sequence). Trimming shortened V by 3 bases and J by 6 bases, and 9 bases separated the two germline ends. The CDR3 runs to 12 residues. Study-wide results and limits: The CD4 compartment and the CD8 compartment contained a small share of clonotypes in common. A weaker secondary response peaked on day 5, the primary on day 15.

TCRdb reprocessed the 5' RACE reads via MiXCR and lists one record per CDR3 protein. The sample lists some 670,000 distinct CDR3 sequences; more than 9% were seen once. The chain uses TRBV20-1 and TRBJ1-5; D uncertain. The TCR originated in a man aged 30-40 years who received the YFV17D yellow fever vaccine. The sample was PBMCs, taken on the day of the yellow fever booster vaccination. Here the CDR3 DNA reads TGCAGTGCTAGCTTAAGGAGTCAGCCCCAGCATTTT. Its translation is CSASLRSQPQHF.